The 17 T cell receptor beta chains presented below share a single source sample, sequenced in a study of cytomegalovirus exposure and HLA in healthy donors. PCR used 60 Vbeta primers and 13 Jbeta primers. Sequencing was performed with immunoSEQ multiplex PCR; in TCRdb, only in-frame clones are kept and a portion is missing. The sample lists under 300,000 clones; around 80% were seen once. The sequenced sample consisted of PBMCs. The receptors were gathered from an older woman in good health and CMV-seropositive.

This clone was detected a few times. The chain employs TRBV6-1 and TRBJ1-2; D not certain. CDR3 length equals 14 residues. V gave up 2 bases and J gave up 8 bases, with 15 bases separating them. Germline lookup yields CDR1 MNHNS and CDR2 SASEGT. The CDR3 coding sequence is TGTGCCAGCAGTGAATCCACCTCGGGGATCGGCTACACCTTC. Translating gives CASSESTSGIGYTF.

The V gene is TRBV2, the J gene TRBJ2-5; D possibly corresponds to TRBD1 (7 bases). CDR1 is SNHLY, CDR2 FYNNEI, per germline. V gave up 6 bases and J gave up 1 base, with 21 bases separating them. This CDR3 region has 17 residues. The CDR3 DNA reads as TGTGCCAGCAGGGATTGGGGGGCAGGGGGTTCCCAAGAGACCCAGTACTTC. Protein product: CASRDWGAGGSQETQYF.

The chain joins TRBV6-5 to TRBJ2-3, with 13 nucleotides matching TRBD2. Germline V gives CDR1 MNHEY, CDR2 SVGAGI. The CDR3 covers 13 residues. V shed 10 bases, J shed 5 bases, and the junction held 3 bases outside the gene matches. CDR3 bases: TGTGCCACCTGGACTAGCGGGAGAGATACGCAGTATTTT. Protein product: CATWTSGRDTQYF.

CDR3 amino acids: CASRLAASYEQYF. The DNA for the CDR3 is TGTGCCAGCCGGTTAGCGGCGTCCTACGAGCAGTACTTC. The chain combines TRBV6-5 with TRBJ2-7; the D gene is possibly TRBD2 (6 bases). Germline loops: CDR1 MNHEY, CDR2 SVGAGI. This CDR3 is 13 amino acids long. Between the trimmed V and J ends, which lost 8 bases and 1 base, there was a span of 12 bases.

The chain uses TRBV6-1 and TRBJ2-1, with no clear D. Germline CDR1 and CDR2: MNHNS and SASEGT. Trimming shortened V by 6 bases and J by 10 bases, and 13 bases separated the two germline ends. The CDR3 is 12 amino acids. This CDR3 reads CASRAQSGEQFF. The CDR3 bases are TGTGCCAGCAGGGCCCAATCAGGAGAGCAGTTCTTC.

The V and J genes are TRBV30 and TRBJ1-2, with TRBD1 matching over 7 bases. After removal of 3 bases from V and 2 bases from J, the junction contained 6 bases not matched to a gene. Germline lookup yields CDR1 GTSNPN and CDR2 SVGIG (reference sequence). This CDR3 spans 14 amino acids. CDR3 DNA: TGTGCCTGGAGCGGCAGGGGGATCAACTATGGCTACACCTTC. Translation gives CAWSGRGINYGYTF.

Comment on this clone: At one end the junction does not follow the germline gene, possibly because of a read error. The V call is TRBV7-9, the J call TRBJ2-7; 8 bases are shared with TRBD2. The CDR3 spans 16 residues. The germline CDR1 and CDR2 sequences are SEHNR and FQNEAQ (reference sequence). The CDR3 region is CSSSLSTGGPLFEQYF. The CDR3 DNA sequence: TGTTCCAGCAGCCTCTCTACGGGAGGGCCATTATTCGAGCAGTACTTC. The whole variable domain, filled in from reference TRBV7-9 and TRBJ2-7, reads DTGVSQNPRHKITKRGQNVTFRCDPISEHNRLYWYRQTLGQGPEFLTYFQNEAQLEKSRLLSDRFSAERPKGSFSTLEIQRTEQGDSAMYLCSSSLSTGGPLFEQYFGPGTRLTVT.

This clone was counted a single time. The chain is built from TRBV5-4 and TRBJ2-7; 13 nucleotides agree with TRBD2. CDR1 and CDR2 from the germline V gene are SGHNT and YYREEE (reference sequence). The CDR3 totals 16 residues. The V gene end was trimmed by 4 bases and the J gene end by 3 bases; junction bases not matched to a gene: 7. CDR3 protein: CASSRDRLAGGYEQYF. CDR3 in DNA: TGTGCCAGCAGCCGAGATCGACTAGCGGGAGGCTACGAGCAGTACTTC.

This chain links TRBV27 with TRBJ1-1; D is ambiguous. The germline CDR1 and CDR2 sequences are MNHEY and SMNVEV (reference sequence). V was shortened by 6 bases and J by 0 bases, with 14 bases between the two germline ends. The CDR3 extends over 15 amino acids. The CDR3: CASSPTEPMNTEAFF. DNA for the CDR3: TGTGCCAGCAGCCCTACAGAACCCATGAACACTGAAGCTTTCTTT.

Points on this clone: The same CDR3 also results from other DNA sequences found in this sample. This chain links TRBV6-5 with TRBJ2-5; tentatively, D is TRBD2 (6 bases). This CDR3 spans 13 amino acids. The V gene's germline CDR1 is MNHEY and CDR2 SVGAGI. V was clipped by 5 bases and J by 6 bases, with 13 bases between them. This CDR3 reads CASSKPSVKTQYF. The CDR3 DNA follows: TGTGCCAGCAGTAAGCCTAGCGTGAAGACCCAGTACTTC.

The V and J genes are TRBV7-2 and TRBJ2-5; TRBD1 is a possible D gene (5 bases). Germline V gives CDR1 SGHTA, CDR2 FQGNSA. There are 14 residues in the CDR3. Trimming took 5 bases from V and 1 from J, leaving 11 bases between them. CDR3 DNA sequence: TGTGCCAGCAGCCTACCAGGGATCCAAGAGACCCAGTACTTC. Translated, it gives CASSLPGIQETQYF.

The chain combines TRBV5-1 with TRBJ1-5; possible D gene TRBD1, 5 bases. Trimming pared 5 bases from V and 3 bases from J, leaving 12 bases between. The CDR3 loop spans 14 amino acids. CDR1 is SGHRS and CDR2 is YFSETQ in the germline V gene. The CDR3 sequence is CASSLDSNNQPQHF. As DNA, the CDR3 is TGCGCCAGCAGTCTTGACAGCAACAATCAGCCCCAGCATTTT.

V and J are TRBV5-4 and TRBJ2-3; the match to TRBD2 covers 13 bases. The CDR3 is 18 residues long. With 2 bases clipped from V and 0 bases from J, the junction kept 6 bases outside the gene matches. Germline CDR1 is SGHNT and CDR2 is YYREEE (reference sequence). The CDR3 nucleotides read TGTGCCAGCAGCTTAGGACTAGCGGGAGTTTCTAGCACAGATACGCAGTATTTT. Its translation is CASSLGLAGVSSTDTQYF.

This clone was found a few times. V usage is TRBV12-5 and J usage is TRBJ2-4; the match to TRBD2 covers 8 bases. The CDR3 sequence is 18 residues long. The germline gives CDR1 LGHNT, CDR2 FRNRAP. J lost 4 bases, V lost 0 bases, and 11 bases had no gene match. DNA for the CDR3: TGTGCTAGTGGTTTGGTAGCCCCCAGCGGGAGATTTAAAAACATTCAGTACTTC. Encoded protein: CASGLVAPSGRFKNIQYF.

CDR3 region: CASSLERTRGEQYF. CDR3 DNA: TGTGCCAGCAGCTTAGAGCGGACGCGGGGCGAGCAGTACTTC. The V gene is TRBV7-2, the J gene TRBJ2-7, with D perhaps TRBD2 (6 bases). The germline V gene has CDR1 SGHTA and CDR2 FQGNSA. V was clipped by 1 base and J by 6 bases, with 13 bases between them. The CDR3 runs 14 residues.

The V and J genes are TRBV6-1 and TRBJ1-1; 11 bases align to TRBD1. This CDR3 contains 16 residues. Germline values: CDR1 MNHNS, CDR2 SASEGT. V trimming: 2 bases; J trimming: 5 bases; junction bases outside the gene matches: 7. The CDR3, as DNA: TGTGCCAGCAGTGAAAGGGGGGGACAGGGGGTTACTGAAGCTTTCTTT. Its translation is CASSERGGQGVTEAFF.

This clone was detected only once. CDR3 region: CASSFDRGPYNEQFF. CDR3 nucleotides: TGCGCCAGCAGCTTCGACAGGGGACCCTACAATGAGCAGTTCTTC. The chain is built from TRBV5-1 and TRBJ2-1; TRBD1 matches 8 bases. The junction had 3 bases not matched to a gene; V was cut back by 2 bases and J by 2 bases. Germline V gene data show CDR1 as SGHRS and CDR2 as YFSETQ. This CDR3 spans 15 amino acids.